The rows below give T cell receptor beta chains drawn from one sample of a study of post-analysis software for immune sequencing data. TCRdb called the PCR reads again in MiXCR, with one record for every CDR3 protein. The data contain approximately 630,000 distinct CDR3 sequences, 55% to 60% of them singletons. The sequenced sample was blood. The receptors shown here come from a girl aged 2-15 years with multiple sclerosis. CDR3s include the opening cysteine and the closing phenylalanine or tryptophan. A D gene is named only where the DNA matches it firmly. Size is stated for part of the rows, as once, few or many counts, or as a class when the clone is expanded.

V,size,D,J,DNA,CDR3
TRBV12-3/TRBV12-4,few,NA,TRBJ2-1,TGTGCCAGCAGCTTCGCAGGTAGCTCCTACAATGAGCAGTTCTTC,CASSFAGSSYNEQFF
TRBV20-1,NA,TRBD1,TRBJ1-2,TGCAGTTCAACGGGACAGGGAATGGGCGGCTACACCTTC,CSSTGQGMGGYTF
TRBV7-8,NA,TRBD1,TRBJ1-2,TGTGCCAGCAGACCCCGGACAGGGCCCAACTATGGCTACACCTTC,CASRPRTGPNYGYTF
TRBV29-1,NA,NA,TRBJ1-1,TGCAGCGTTGGGGTAGTGGGCACTGAAGCTTTCTTT,CSVGVVGTEAFF
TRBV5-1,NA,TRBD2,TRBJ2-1,TGCGCCAGCAGCTGGGCCTGGGACTACTCCTACAATGAGCAGTTCTTC,CASSWAWDYSYNEQFF
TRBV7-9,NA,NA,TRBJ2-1,TGTGCCAGCAGCTATAGGGTGGATGGCACCAATGAGCAGTTCTTC,CASSYRVDGTNEQFF
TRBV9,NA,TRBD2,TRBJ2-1,TGTGCCAGCAGCGTAGCACCTAGCGGGCCTGACCTTTACAATGAGCAGTTCTTC,CASSVAPSGPDLYNEQFF
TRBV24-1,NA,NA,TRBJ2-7,TGTGCCACCAGTGATTTAGGCAGACTGATAAACGAGCAGTACTTC,CATSDLGRLINEQYF
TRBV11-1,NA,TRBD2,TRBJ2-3,TGTGCCAGCAGCCCAGGCCCTAGCGGGCGTTTCACAGATACGCAGTATTTT,CASSPGPSGRFTDTQYF
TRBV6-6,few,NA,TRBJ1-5,TGTGCCAGTTGGACAGTCCCCAGCAATCAGCCCCAGCATTTT,CASWTVPSNQPQHF
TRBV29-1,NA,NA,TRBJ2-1,TGCAGCGTTTTCAACAATGAGCAGTTCTTC,CSVFNNEQFF
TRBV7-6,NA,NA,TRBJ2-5,TGTGCCAGCAGCGCAGAGGGCTGGGTGACCCAGTACTTC,CASSAEGWVTQYF
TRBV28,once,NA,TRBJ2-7,TGTGCCAGCAGTTTAACTAGGGCGGCGAACGGGCAGTACTTC,CASSLTRAANGQYF
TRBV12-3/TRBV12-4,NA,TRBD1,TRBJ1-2,TGTGCCAGCAGCTCCCAGGGACAGGGCATCTATGGCTACACCTTC,CASSSQGQGIYGYTF
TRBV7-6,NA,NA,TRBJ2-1,TGTGCCAGCAGCTTATCCCTTTATAATGAGCAGTTCTTC,CASSLSLYNEQFF
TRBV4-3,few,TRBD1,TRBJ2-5,TGCGCCAGCAGCCAAGATAAGGCAGGGGGCCGGGAGACCCAGTACTTC,CASSQDKAGGRETQYF
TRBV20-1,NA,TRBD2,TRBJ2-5,TGCAGTGCCAGGGGAGTAGCGGGAGATTTGGAGGCCCAGTACTTC,CSARGVAGDLEAQYF
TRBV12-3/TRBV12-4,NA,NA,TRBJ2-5,TGTGCCAGCAGTTCAATAGCCCAAGAGACCCAGTACTTC,CASSSIAQETQYF
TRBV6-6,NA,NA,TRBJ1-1,TGTGCCAGCAGTCAGAGCCTAGAGCGCATGAACACTGAAGCTTTCTTT,CASSQSLERMNTEAFF
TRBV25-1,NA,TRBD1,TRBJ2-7,TGTGCCAGCACAGGGGCAGGGGGCTCCCACGAGCAGTACTTC,CASTGAGGSHEQYF
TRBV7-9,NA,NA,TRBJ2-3,TGTGCCAGCAGCTTTACAGGCTACACAGATACGCAGTATTTT,CASSFTGYTDTQYF
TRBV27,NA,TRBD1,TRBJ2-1,TGTGCCAGCAGCGGACAGGGTAATGGGAATGAGCAGTTCTTC,CASSGQGNGNEQFF